The following is a TCR beta chain sequence with its context. Its antigen is as yet unknown. Germline lookup yields CDR1 SGHRS and CDR2 YFSETQ. There are 16 residues in the CDR3. With V trimmed by 2 bases and J by 2 bases, 6 bases remained unmatched. The record originates from a study of cytomegalovirus exposure and HLA in healthy donors. General study points: Cytomegalovirus status was reportedly diagnosed by the classifier with high specificity and sensitivity. Sequencing likely caused a cluster of highly shared sequence variants.

Primers: 60 Vbeta forward and 13 Jbeta reverse. The data were produced by immunoSEQ multiplex PCR, yet TCRdb's version contains in-frame clones alone and is incomplete. The table shows about 140,000 clones, with roughly 80% occurring only once. The sample consisted of PBMCs. This sequence originates from a man between 40 and 49 years old in good health and CMV-seronegative. The chain carries TRBV5-1 and TRBJ1-2; the match to TRBD1 covers 10 bases. The CDR3 reads CASSLRTGGTNYGYTF. In DNA, the CDR3 is TGCGCCAGCAGCTTAAGGACAGGGGGGACAAACTATGGCTACACCTTC.